This TCR beta chain was found in a study of human T cells and chemical hapten exposure. The overall study: Across samples, TCR yields varied, mostly owing to small differences in pooled library volumes.

Findings and limits, study-wide: TCRs at a frequency above 1 in 1000 stayed unchanged with DPC sensitization.

As concerns this clonotype: Its antigen is unidentified.

Germline V gene data show CDR1 as ENHRY and CDR2 as SYGVKD. There are 14 residues in the CDR3. The V and J ends lost 5 bases and 4 bases, in that order; junction bases with no gene match: 0. Time point indicated: patch test 1, 2 weeks after DPC sensitization. Regarding treatment: therapeutic diphenylcyclopropenone sensitization with weekly scalp DPC. Per the study methods: Samples ranged from about 23,224 to 690,600 TCRs, with a median of roughly 95,000. In TCRdb, the RACE reads were re-called with MiXCR into one record per CDR3 protein. The authors' filters were not applied to this entry. Of 300,000 to 350,000 distinct CDR3 sequences in the sample, about 7% were seen once.

The sequencing here drew on whole blood, taken in connection with sensitization to the hapten diphenylcyclopropenone (DPC). The TCR originated in a woman younger than 35 with alopecia areata. Some clones in this sample may be carry-over from other donors' samples. The V gene is TRBV10-3, the J gene TRBJ2-1; TRBD2 matches 12 bases. The CDR3: CAISTSGGYNEQFF. CDR3 nucleotide sequence: TGTGCCATCAGTACTAGCGGGGGGTACAATGAGCAGTTCTTC.